Given below is one T cell receptor (beta chain) in context. Its antigen is unknown. These data belong to a study of human T cells and chemical hapten exposure. Study at large: Epicutaneous patch tests delivered 0.01% DPC to the upper back, with evaluation at 6 days. Enrolled patients were predominantly female and had alopecia areata, totalis or universalis. Study-wide results and limits: Significantly greater numbers of large CDR3 similarity clusters came from expanded TCRs than from controls.

Time point here: patch test 3, about 24 weeks after DPC sensitization. Treatment: therapeutic diphenylcyclopropenone sensitization with weekly scalp DPC. The CDR3 has 13 residues. V dropped 6 bases and J dropped 0 bases, with 8 bases sitting between them. Germline V gives CDR1 MDHEN, CDR2 SYDVKM. The library labeled individual cDNA molecules by adding unique molecular identifiers to them. TCRdb analysed the RACE reads with MiXCR anew, one entry per CDR3 protein. Of 180,000 or so distinct CDR3 sequences in the sample, approximately 24% were seen once. The input for sequencing was whole blood, taken in connection with sensitization to the hapten diphenylcyclopropenone (DPC). The rearrangement joins TRBV28 to TRBJ1-1; D not certain. The source of this sequence is a woman aged 40 to 50 with alopecia areata. Some clones in this sample may be carry-over from other donors' samples. CDR3: CASSPDLNTEAFF. The CDR3 nucleotides are TGTGCCAGCAGCCCCGACCTGAACACTGAAGCTTTCTTT.